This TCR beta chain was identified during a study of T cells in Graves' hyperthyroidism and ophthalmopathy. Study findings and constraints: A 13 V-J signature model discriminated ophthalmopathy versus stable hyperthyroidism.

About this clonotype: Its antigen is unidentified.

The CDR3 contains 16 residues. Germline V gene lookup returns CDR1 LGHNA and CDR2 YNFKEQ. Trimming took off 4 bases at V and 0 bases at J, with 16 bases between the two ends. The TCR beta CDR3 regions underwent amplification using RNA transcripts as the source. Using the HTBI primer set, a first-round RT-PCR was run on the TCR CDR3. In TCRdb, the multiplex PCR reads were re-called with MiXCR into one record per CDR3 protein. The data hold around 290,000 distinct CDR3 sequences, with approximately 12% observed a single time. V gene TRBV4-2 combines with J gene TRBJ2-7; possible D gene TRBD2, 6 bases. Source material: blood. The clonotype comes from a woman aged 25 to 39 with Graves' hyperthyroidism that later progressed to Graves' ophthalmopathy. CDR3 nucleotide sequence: TGTGCCAGCAGCCGAGACCTCGGGGGACCCTCCTACGAGCAGTACTTC. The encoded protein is CASSRDLGGPSYEQYF.